This T cell receptor beta chain was found in a study of shared clonotypes between healthy human individuals. V lost 7 bases, J lost 4 bases, and 10 bases lay in between. CDR1 and CDR2 (germline): MDHEN, SYDVKM. The CDR3 consists of 12 residues. The assay was immunoSEQ multiplex PCR, and TCRdb's table has in-frame clones only and misses some. Among some 2.4 million clones, 90% to 95% were seen once, and the ten largest hold 0.36%. The chain couples TRBV28 to TRBJ1-2; perhaps TRBD1 as D (5 bases). The sequenced sample was naive CD4+ T cells from PBMCs. Subset: CD45RA+ positively selected. This TCR was recovered from a man between 18 and 29 years old in good health. Some clones in this sample may be carry-over from other donors' samples. CDR3 coding DNA: TGTGCCAGCATTACTAGGGGCTATGGCTACACCTTC. It specifies CASITRGYGYTF.